This TCR beta chain was sequenced for a study of technical replicates of blood from a few donors. Sequencing used immunoSEQ multiplex PCR; TCRdb keeps in-frame clones, though not all of them. The data contain more than 90,000 clones, almost 96% of them singletons. Germline V lookup: CDR1 SGHAT, CDR2 FQNNGV. The CDR3 totals 18 residues. The J segment lost 7 bases and the V segment lost 5 bases, leaving 17 bases of the junction unmatched. The receptor comes from a human donor in good health. The V gene is TRBV11-2, the J gene TRBJ2-2; 9 positions agree with TRBD2. Material: T cells isolated from PBMCs. The CDR3 loop is CASSPRLLSGSRNGELFF. The CDR3 DNA follows: TGTGCCAGCAGCCCCCGTCTACTTAGCGGGAGTCGGAACGGGGAGCTGTTTTTT.